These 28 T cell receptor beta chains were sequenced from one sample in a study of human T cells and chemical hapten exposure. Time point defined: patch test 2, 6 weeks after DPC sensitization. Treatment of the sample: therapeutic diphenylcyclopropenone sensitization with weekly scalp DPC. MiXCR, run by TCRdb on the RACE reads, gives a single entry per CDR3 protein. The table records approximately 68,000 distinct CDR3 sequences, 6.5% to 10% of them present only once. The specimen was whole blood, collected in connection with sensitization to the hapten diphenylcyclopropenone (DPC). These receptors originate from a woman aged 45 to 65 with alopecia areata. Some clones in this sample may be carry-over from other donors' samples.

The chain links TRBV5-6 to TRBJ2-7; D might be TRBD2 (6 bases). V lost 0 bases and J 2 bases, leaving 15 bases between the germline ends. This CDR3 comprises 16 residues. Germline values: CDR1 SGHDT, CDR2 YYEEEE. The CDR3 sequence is CASSLGLSGHAYEQYF. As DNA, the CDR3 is TGTGCCAGCAGCTTGGGTCTGAGCGGGCATGCCTACGAGCAGTACTTC.

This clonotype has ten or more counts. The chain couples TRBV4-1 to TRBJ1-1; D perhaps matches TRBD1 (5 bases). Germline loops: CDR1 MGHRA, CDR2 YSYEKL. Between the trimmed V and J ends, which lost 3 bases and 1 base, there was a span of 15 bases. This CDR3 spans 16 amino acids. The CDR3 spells CASSHGVKGRNTEAFF. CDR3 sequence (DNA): TGCGCCAGCAGCCATGGGGTTAAGGGGAGGAACACTGAAGCTTTCTTT.

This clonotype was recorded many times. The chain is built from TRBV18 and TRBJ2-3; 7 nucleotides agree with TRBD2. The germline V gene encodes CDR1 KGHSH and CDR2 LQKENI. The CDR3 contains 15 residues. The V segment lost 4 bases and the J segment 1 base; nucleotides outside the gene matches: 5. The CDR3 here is CASSLKRGGTDTQYF. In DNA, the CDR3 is TGTGCCAGCTCACTGAAGCGGGGAGGCACAGATACGCAGTATTTT. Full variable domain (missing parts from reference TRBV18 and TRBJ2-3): NAGVMQNPRHLVRRRGQEARLRCSPMKGHSHVYWYRQLPEEGLKFMVYLQKENIIDESGMPKERFSAEFPKEGPSILRIQQVVRGDSAAYFCASSLKRGGTDTQYFGPGTRLTVL.

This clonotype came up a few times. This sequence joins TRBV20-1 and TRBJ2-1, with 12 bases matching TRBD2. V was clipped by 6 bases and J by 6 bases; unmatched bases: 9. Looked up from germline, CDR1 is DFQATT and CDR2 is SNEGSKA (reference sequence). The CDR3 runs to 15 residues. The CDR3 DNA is TGCAGTGCCTACCCCTCGACTAGCGGGGGCAATGAGCAGTTCTTC. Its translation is CSAYPSTSGGNEQFF.

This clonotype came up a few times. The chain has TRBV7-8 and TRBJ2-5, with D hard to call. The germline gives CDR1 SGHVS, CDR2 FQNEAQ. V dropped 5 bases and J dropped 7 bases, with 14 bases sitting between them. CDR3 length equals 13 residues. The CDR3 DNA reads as TGTGCCAGCAGCCCTACAGAACAGAGGACCCAGTACTTC. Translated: CASSPTEQRTQYF.

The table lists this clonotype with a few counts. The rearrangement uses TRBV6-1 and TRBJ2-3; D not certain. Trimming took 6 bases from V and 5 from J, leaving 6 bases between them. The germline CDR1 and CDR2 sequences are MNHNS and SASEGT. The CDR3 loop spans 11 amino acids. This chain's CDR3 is CASRVGDTQYF. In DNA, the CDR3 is TGTGCCAGCAGGGTCGGAGATACGCAGTATTTT.

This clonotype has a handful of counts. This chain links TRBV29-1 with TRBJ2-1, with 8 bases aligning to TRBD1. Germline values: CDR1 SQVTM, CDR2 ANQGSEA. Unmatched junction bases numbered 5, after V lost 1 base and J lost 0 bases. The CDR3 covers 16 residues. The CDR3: CSVEGSGQDSYNEQFF. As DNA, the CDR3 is TGCAGCGTTGAAGGATCGGGACAGGACTCCTACAATGAGCAGTTCTTC.

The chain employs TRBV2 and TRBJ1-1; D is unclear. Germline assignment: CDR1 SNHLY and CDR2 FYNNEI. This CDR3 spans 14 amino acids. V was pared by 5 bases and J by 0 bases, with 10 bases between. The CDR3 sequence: CASSMDGVNTEAFF. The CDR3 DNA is TGTGCCAGCAGTATGGACGGGGTGAACACTGAAGCTTTCTTT.

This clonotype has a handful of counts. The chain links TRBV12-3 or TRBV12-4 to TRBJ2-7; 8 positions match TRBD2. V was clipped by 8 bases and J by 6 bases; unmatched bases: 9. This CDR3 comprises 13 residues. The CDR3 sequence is CASGTRTLSEQYF. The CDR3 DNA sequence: TGTGCCAGCGGGACTAGGACCCTATCCGAGCAGTACTTC.

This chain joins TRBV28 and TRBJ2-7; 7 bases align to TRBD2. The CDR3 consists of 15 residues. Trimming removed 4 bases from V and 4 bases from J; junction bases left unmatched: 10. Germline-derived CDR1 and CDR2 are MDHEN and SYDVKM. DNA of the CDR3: TGTGCCAGCAGTTCATTCCCGGGACTAATTTACGAGCAGTACTTC. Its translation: CASSSFPGLIYEQYF. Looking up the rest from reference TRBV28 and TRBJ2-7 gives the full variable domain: DVKVTQSSRYLVKRTGEKVFLECVQDMDHENMFWYRQDPGLGLRLIYFSYDVKMKEKGDIPEGYSVSREKKERFSLILESASTNQTSMYLCASSSFPGLIYEQYFGPGTRLTVT.

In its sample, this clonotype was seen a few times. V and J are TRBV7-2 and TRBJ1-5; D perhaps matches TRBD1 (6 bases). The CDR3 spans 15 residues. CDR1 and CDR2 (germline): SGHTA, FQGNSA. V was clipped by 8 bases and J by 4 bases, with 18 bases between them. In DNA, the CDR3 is TGTGCCAGCGCCGGGACCAGGGGCCATAATCAGCCCCAGCATTTT. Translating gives CASAGTRGHNQPQHF.

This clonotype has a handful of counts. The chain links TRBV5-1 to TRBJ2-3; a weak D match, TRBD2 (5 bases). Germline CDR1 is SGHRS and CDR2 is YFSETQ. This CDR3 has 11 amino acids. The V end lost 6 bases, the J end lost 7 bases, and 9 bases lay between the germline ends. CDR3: CASKREHTQYF. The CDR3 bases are TGCGCCAGCAAGAGGGAGCATACGCAGTATTTT.

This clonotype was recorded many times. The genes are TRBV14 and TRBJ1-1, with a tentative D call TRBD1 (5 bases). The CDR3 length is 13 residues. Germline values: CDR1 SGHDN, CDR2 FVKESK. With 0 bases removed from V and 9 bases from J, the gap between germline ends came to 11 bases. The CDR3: CASSQDLEGQAFF. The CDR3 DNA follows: TGTGCCAGCAGCCAAGATCTGGAGGGACAAGCTTTCTTT.

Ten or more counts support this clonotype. The CDR3 region is CSVLGDRETQYF. The DNA of the CDR3 is TGCAGTGTTTTGGGCGATCGGGAGACCCAGTACTTC. The chain uses TRBV20-1 and TRBJ2-5; D is uncertain. CDR1 and CDR2 from the germline V gene are DFQATT and SNEGSKA (reference sequence). Trimming took off 7 bases at V and 5 bases at J, with 14 bases between the two ends. The CDR3 loop spans 12 amino acids.

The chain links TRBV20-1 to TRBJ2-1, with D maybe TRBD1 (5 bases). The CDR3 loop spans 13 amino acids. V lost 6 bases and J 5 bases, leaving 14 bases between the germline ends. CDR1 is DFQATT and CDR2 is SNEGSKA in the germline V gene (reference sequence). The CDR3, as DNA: TGCAGTGCCCCCTCGACAGTAGACAATGAGCAGTTCTTC. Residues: CSAPSTVDNEQFF.

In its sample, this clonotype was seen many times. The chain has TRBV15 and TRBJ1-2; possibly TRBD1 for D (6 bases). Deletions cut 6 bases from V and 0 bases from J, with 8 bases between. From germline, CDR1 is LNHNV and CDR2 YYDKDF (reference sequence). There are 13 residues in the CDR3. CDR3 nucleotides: TGTGCCACCAGGGACAGCGCTAACTATGGCTACACCTTC. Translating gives CATRDSANYGYTF.

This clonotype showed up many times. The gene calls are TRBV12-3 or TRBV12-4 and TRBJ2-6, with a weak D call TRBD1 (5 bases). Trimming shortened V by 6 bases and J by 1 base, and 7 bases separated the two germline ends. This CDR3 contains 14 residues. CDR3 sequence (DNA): TGTGCCAGCAGGGCAGGGTCTGGGGCCAACGTCCTGACTTTC. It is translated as CASRAGSGANVLTF.

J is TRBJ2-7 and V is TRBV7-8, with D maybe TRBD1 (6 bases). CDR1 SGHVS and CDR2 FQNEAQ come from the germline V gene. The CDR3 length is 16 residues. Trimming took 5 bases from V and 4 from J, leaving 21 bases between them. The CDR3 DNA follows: TGTGCCAGCAGCCCTCACAGGGTCCCCTCGGGTTACGAGCAGTACTTC. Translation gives CASSPHRVPSGYEQYF.

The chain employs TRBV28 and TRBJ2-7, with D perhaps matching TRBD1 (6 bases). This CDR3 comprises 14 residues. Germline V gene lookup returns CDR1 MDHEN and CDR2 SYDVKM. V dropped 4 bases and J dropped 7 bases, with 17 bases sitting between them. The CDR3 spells CASSSRQAAGEQYF. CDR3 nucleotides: TGTGCCAGCAGTTCCCGACAGGCGGCAGGGGAGCAGTACTTC.

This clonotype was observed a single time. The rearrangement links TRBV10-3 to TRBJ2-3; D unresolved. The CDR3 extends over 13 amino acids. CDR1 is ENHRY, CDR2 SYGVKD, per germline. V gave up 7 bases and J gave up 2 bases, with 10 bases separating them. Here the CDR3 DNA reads TGTGCCATCACGGGCGCCGCCACAGATACGCAGTATTTT. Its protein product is CAITGAATDTQYF.

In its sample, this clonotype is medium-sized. The DNA for the CDR3 is TGTGCCAGCAGTTTCAGGGGACAGGGGGCGACTGAAGCTTTCTTT. This encodes CASSFRGQGATEAFF. The chain has TRBV12-3 or TRBV12-4 and TRBJ1-1; 12 bases align to TRBD1. Unmatched junction bases numbered 4, after V lost 3 bases and J lost 5 bases. The CDR3 length is 15 residues.

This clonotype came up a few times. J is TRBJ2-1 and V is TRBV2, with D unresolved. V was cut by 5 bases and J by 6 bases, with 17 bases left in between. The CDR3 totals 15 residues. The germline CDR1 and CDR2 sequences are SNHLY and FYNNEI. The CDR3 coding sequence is TGTGCCAGCAGTCCGACCCCCCTAGGGTTCAATGAGCAGTTCTTC. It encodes CASSPTPLGFNEQFF. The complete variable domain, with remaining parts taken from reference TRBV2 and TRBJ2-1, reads EPEVTQTPSHQVTQMGQEVILRCVPISNHLYFYWYRQILGQKVEFLVSFYNNEISEKSEIFDDQFSVERPDGSNFTLKIRSTKLEDSAMYFCASSPTPLGFNEQFFGPGTRLTVL.

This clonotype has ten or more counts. Here the CDR3 reads CASTSGVGLDTQYF. The CDR3 DNA follows: TGTGCCAGCACGTCGGGAGTGGGCCTTGATACGCAGTATTTT. J is TRBJ2-3 and V is TRBV28; a possible D gene is TRBD2 (6 bases). The germline V gene encodes CDR1 MDHEN and CDR2 SYDVKM. This CDR3 spans 14 amino acids. Deletions cut 7 bases from V and 6 bases from J, with 17 bases between.

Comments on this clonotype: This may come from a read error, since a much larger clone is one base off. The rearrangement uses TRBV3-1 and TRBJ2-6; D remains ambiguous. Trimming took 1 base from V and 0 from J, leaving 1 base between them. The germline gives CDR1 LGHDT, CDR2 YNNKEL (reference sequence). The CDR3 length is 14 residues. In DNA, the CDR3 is TGTGCCAGCAGCCAAGTCTCTGGGGCCAACGTCCTGACTTTC. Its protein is CASSQVSGANVLTF.

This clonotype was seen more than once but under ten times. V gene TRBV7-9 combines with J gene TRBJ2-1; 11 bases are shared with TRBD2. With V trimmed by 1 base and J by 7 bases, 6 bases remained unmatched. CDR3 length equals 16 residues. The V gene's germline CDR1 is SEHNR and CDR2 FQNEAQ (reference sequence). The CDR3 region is CASSLGTSGPGNEQFF. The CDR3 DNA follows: TGTGCCAGCAGCTTAGGGACTAGCGGGCCGGGGAATGAGCAGTTCTTC.

The CDR3 protein is CASSHDWDRTSYEQYF. The CDR3 nucleotides read TGTGCCAGCAGCCATGACTGGGACAGAACTTCCTACGAGCAGTACTTC. V usage is TRBV5-5 and J usage is TRBJ2-7, with 7 bases aligning to TRBD1. Trimming removed 4 bases from V and 1 base from J; junction bases left unmatched: 11. The germline V gene has CDR1 SGHKS and CDR2 YYEKEE (reference sequence). CDR3 length equals 16 residues. Complete variable domain (other parts from reference TRBV5-5 and TRBJ2-7): DAGVTQSPTHLIKTRGQQVTLRCSPISGHKSVSWYQQVLGQGPQFIFQYYEKEERGRGNFPDRFSARQFPNYSSELNVNALLLGDSALYLCASSHDWDRTSYEQYFGPGTRLTVT.

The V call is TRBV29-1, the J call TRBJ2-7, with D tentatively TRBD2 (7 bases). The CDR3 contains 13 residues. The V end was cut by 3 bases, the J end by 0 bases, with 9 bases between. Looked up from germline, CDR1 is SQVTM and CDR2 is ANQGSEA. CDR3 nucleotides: TGCAGCGTTGACGGGGGGCCCTCCTACGAGCAGTACTTC. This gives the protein CSVDGGPSYEQYF.

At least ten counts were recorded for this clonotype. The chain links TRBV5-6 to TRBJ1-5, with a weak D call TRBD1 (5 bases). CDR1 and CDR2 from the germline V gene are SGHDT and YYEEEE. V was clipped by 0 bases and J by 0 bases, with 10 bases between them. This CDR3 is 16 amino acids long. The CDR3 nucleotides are TGTGCCAGCAGCTTGGCCGGGGGGAATAGCAATCAGCCCCAGCATTTT. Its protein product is CASSLAGGNSNQPQHF.